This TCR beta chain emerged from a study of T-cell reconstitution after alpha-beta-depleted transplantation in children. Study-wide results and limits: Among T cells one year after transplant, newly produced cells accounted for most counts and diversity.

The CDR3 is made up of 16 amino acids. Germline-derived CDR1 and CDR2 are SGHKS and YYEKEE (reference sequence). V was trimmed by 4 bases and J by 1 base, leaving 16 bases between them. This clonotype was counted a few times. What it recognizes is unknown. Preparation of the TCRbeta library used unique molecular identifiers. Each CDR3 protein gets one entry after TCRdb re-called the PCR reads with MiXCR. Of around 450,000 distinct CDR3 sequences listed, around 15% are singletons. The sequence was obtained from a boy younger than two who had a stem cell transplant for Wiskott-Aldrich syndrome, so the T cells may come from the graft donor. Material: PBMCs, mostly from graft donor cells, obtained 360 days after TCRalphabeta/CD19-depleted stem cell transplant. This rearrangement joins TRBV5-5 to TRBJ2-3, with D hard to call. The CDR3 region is CASSRSMRWGTDTQYF. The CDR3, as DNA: TGTGCCAGCAGCCGGTCGATGCGTTGGGGCACAGATACGCAGTATTTT. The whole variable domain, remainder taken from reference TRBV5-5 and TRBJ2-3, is DAGVTQSPTHLIKTRGQQVTLRCSPISGHKSVSWYQQVLGQGPQFIFQYYEKEERGRGNFPDRFSARQFPNYSSELNVNALLLGDSALYLCASSRSMRWGTDTQYFGPGTRLTVL.